The source of this TCR beta chain is a study of siplizumab effects on memory and regulatory T cells. Trimming cost V 4 bases and J 7 bases; bases outside gene matches: 5. The CDR3 has 12 residues. Germline V gene sequence: CDR1 GTSNPN, CDR2 SVGIG (reference sequence). The assay looked at some 96,000 TCR templates in each sample. Measured with immunoSEQ multiplex PCR; TCRdb has only the in-frame clones, and not every one. Here the sample spans more than 50,000 clones, 85% to 95% being singletons. The TCR comes from a human donor in good health. The genes are TRBV30 and TRBJ1-1; 8 bases fit TRBD1. The sequencing sample was made of CD8+ T cells sorted from blood. The DNA for the CDR3 is TGTGCCTGGATTCAGGGGGCCGTTGAAGCTTTCTTT. It yields the protein CAWIQGAVEAFF.